One and the same sample provided the 6 T cell receptor beta chains below, sequenced in a study of blood T cell repertoires in COVID-19. The data were produced by immunoSEQ multiplex PCR, yet TCRdb's version contains in-frame clones alone and is incomplete. The data show a few hundred thousand clones, about 85% seen once. The specimen sequenced was PBMCs or T cells enriched from blood (not recorded which). The receptor source for this set is a woman aged 45-65 years who had been exposed to COVID-19.

The DNA for the CDR3 is TGTGCCAGCAGCCAGGGTGCTAGCGGGGGAATTAGCACAGATACGCAGTATTTT. It specifies CASSQGASGGISTDTQYF. The chain has TRBV3-1 (or the pseudogene TRBV3-2) and TRBJ2-3, with 10 nucleotides matching TRBD2. There are 18 residues in the CDR3. The V and J ends lost 3 bases and 0 bases, in that order; junction bases with no gene match: 9. Looked up from germline, CDR1 is LGHDT and CDR2 is YNNKEL (reference sequence).

V usage is TRBV5-1 and J usage is TRBJ1-1; D remains unclear. CDR1 is SGHRS, CDR2 YFSETQ, per germline. There are 15 residues in the CDR3. V was shortened by 1 base and J by 6 bases, with 16 bases between the two germline ends. The CDR3 nucleotides read TGCGCCAGCAGCTTGCTCAATGCGGGGAAAGCTGAAGCTTTCTTT. Residues: CASSLLNAGKAEAFF.

The chain uses TRBV7-9 and TRBJ2-1, with 7 bases that match TRBD1. The V gene end was trimmed by 3 bases and the J gene end by 0 bases; junction bases not matched to a gene: 14. CDR3 length equals 19 residues. Per the germline V gene, CDR1 is SEHNR and CDR2 is FQNEAQ (reference sequence). This CDR3 reads CASSLLGGGRGGSYNEQFF. The CDR3 DNA follows: TGTGCCAGCAGCTTGTTAGGGGGCGGACGCGGAGGCTCCTACAATGAGCAGTTCTTC.

The V call is TRBV7-8, the J call TRBJ1-4; D remains unclear. Germline lookup yields CDR1 SGHVS and CDR2 FQNEAQ. This CDR3 comprises 14 residues. V was trimmed by 3 bases and J by 8 bases, leaving 13 bases between them. The CDR3 reads CASSFRPPGEKLFF. The CDR3 coding sequence is TGTGCCAGCAGCTTTAGACCCCCGGGGGAAAAACTGTTTTTT.

The J gene is TRBJ1-4, the V gene TRBV6-5; tentatively, D is TRBD1 (5 bases). The V gene lost 6 bases and the J gene lost 7 bases, with 18 bases spanning the gap. The CDR3 is 15 residues long. Germline CDR1 MNHEY, CDR2 SVGAGI. CDR3 sequence (DNA): TGTGCCAGCAGGGCCCCCGGGGGGAGGGGTGAAAAACTGTTTTTT. Protein: CASRAPGGRGEKLFF.

The V and J genes are TRBV12-3 or TRBV12-4 and TRBJ1-1; D ambiguous. V lost 6 bases and J 7 bases, leaving 15 bases between the germline ends. The CDR3 has 13 residues. The CDR3 bases are TGTGCCAGCAGGCCTGGAGCGGGCCATGAAGCTTTCTTT. This translates into CASRPGAGHEAFF.